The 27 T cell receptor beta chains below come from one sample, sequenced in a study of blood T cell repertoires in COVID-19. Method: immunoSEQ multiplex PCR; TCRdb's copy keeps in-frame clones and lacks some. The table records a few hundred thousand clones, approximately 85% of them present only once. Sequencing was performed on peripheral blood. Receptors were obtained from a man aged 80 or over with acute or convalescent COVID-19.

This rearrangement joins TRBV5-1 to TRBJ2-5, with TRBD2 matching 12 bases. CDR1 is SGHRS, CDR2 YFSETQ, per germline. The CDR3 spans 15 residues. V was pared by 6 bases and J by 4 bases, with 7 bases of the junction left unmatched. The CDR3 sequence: CASIGLAGSGETQYF. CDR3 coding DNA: TGCGCCAGCATAGGACTAGCGGGGTCAGGAGAGACCCAGTACTTC.

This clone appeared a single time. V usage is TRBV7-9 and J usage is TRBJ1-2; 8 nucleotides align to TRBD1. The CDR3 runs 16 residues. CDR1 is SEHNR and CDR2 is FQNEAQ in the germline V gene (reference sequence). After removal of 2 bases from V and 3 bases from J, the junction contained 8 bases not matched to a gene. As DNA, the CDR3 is TGTGCCAGCAGCTTACCCGGGACAGGAATCTACTATGGCTACACCTTC. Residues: CASSLPGTGIYYGYTF.

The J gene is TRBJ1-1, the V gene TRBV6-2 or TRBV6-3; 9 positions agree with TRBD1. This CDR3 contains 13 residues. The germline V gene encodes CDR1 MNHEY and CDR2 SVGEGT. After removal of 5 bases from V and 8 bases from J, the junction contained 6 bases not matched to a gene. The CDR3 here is CASSLGTGSEAFF. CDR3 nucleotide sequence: TGTGCCAGCAGTCTCGGGACAGGGAGCGAAGCTTTCTTT.

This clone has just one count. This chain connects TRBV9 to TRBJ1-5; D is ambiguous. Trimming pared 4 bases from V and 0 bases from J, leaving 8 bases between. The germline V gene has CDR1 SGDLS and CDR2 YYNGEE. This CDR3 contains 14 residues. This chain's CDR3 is CASSTSGSNQPQHF. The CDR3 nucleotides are TGTGCCAGCAGCACCTCAGGTAGCAATCAGCCCCAGCATTTT.

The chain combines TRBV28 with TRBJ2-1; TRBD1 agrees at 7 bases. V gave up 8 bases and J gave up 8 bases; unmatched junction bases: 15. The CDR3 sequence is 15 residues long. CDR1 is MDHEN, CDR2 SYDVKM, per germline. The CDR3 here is CASDPRQGLRDEQFF. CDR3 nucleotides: TGTGCCAGCGATCCACGACAGGGTCTTAGGGATGAGCAGTTCTTC.

The CDR3 DNA sequence: TGTGCCAGCAGTGTATCAGTCCAAGAGACCCAGTACTTC. It is translated as CASSVSVQETQYF. The V call is TRBV2, the J call TRBJ2-5; D gene uncertain. CDR1 SNHLY and CDR2 FYNNEI come from the germline V gene. This CDR3 contains 13 residues. V was cut by 4 bases and J by 1 base, with 7 bases left in between. Together with reference TRBV2 and TRBJ2-5, the CDR3 gives the full variable domain: EPEVTQTPSHQVTQMGQEVILRCVPISNHLYFYWYRQILGQKVEFLVSFYNNEISEKSEIFDDQFSVERPDGSNFTLKIRSTKLEDSAMYFCASSVSVQETQYFGPGTRLLVL.

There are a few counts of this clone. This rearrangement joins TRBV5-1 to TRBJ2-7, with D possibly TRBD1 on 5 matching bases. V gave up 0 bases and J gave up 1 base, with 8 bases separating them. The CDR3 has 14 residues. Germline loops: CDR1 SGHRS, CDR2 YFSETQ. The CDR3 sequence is CASSLAQGSYEQYF. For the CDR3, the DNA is TGCGCCAGCAGCTTGGCTCAGGGTTCCTACGAGCAGTACTTC.

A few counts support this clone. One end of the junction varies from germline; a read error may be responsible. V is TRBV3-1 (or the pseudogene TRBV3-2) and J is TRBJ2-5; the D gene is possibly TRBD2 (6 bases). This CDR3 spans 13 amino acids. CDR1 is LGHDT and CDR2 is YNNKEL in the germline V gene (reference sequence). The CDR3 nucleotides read TGTGCCAGCACCCAAGGCGGGGCCCGGGCCCAGTACTTC. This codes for CASTQGGARAQYF.

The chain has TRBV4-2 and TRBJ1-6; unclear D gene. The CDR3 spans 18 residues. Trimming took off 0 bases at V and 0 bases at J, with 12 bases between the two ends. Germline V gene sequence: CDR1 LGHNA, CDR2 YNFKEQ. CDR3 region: CASSQDFATSSYNSPLHF. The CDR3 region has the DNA TGTGCCAGCAGCCAAGACTTTGCTACTAGCTCCTATAATTCACCCCTCCACTTT.

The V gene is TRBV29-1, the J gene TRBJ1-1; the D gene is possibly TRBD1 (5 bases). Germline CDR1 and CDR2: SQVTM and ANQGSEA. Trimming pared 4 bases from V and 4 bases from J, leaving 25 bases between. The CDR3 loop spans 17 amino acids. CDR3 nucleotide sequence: TGCAGCGTTGCCAGGGAGGGGTGGCGGGATAGACGCACTGAAGCTTTCTTT. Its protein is CSVAREGWRDRRTEAFF.

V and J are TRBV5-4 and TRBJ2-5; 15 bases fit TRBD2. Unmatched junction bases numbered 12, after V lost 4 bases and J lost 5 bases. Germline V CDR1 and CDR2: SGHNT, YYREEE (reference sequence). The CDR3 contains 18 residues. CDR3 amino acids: CASSPTGTSGRKGETQYF. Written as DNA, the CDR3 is TGTGCCAGCAGCCCCACCGGGACTAGCGGGAGGAAGGGTGAGACCCAGTACTTC.

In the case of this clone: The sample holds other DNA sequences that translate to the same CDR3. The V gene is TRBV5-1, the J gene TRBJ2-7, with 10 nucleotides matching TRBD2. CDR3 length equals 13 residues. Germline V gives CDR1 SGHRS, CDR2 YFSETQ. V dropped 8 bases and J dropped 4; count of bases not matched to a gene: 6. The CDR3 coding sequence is TGCGCCAGTGGGCTAGCGGGAGCGTACGAGCAGTACTTC. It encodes CASGLAGAYEQYF.

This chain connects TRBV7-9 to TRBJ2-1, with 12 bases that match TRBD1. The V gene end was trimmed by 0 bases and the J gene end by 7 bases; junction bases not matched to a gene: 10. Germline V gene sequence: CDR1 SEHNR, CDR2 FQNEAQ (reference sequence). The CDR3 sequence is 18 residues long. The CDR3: CASSLATTWGQGANEQFF. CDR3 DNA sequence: TGTGCCAGCAGCTTAGCCACCACTTGGGGACAGGGGGCGAATGAGCAGTTCTTC.

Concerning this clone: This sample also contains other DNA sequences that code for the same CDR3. The CDR3 sequence: CASSSGLEPYEQYF. The CDR3 DNA reads as TGCGCCAGCAGTTCTGGACTGGAACCCTACGAGCAGTACTTC. J is TRBJ2-7 and V is TRBV5-1; D possibly corresponds to TRBD2 (5 bases). Germline V gene lookup returns CDR1 SGHRS and CDR2 YFSETQ. The ends were cut back, 5 bases at V and 2 bases at J, with 14 bases in the middle. The CDR3 is 14 amino acids. The full variable domain, rest sourced from reference TRBV5-1 and TRBJ2-7, is KAGVTQTPRYLIKTRGQQVTLSCSPISGHRSVSWYQQTPGQGLQFLFEYFSETQRNKGNFPGRFSGRQFSNSRSEMNVSTLELGDSALYLCASSSGLEPYEQYFGPGTRLTVT.

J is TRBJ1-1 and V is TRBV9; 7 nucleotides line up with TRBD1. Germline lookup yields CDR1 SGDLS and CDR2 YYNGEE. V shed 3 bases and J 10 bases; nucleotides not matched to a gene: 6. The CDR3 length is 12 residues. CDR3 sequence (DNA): TGTGCCAGCAGCGGACCAGGGGGGCGAGCTTTCTTT. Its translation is CASSGPGGRAFF.

The CDR3 DNA is TGTGCCAGCAGGCGGGCGGCGACAGGGCAAGCCGGGGAGCTGTTTTTT. It translates to CASRRAATGQAGELFF. The chain combines TRBV5-4 with TRBJ2-2; 7 bases align to TRBD1. This CDR3 has 16 amino acids. Trimming took 5 bases from V and 6 from J; bases not matched to a gene: 13. Germline V gene data show CDR1 as SGHNT and CDR2 as YYREEE (reference sequence).

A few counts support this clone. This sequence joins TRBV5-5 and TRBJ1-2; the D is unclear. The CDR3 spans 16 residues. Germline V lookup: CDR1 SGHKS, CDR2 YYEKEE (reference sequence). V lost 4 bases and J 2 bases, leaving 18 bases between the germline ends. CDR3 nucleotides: TGTGCCAGCAGCCAAACAATTCTGGCCGGGAACTATGGCTACACCTTC. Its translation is CASSQTILAGNYGYTF.

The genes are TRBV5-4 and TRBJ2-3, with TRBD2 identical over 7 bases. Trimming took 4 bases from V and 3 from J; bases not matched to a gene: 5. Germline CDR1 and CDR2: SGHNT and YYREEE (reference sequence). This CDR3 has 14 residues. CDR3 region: CASSQLGGTDTQYF. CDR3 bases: TGTGCCAGCAGCCAATTGGGGGGGACAGATACGCAGTATTTT.

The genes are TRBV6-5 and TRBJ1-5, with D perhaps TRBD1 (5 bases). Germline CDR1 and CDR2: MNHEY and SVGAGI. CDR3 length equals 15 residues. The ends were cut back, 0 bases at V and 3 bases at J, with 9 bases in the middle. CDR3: CASSYSWTFNQPQHF. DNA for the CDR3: TGTGCCAGCAGTTACTCCTGGACATTCAATCAGCCCCAGCATTTT.

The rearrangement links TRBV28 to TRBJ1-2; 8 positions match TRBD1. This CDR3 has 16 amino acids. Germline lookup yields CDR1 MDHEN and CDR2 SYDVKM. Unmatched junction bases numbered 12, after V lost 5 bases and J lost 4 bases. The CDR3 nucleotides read TGTGCCAGCAGTACCCTGACAGGGGAGGTAACCTATGGCTACACCTTC. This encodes CASSTLTGEVTYGYTF.

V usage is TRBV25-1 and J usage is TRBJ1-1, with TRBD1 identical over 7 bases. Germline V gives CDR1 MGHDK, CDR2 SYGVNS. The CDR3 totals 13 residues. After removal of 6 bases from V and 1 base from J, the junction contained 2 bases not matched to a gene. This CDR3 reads CASSPGGNTEAFF. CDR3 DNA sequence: TGTGCCAGCAGCCCAGGGGGGAACACTGAAGCTTTCTTT.

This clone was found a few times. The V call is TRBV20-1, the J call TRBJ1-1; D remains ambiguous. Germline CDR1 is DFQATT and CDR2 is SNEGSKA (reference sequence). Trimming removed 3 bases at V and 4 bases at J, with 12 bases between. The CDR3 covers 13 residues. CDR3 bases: TGCAGTGCTAGTTCCCCGTCGAGCACTGAAGCTTTCTTT. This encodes CSASSPSSTEAFF.

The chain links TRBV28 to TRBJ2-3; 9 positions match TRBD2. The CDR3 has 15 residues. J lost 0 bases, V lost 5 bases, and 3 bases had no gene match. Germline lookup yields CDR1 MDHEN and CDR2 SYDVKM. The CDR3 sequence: CASSPGLASTDTQYF. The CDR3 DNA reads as TGTGCCAGCAGTCCGGGACTAGCTAGCACAGATACGCAGTATTTT.

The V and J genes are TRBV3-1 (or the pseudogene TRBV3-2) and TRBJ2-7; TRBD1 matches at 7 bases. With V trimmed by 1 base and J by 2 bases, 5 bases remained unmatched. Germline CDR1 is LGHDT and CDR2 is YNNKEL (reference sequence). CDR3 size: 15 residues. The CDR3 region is CASSQAAGGPYEQYF. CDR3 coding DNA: TGTGCCAGCAGCCAAGCGGCAGGGGGTCCCTACGAGCAGTACTTC.

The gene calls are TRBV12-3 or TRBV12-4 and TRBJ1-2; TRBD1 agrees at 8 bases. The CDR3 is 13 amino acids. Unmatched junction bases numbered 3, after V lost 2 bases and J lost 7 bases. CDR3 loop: CASSLTTGAGYTF. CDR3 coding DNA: TGTGCCAGCAGTTTAACGACAGGGGCTGGCTACACCTTC.

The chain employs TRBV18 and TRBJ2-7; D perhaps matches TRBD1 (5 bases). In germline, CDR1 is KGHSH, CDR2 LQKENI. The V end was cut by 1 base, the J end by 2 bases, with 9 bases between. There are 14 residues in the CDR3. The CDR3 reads CASSPRGEPYEQYF. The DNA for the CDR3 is TGTGCCAGCTCACCACGGGGCGAGCCCTACGAGCAGTACTTC.

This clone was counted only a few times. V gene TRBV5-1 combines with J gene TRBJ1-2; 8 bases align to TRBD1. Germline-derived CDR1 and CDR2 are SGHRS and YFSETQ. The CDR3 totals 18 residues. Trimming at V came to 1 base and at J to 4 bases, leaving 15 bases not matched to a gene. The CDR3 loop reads CASSLTTSPGTGSYGYTF. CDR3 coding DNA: TGCGCCAGCAGCTTGACGACTTCCCCCGGGACAGGTTCCTATGGCTACACCTTC.